What follows are 25 T cell receptor beta chains derived from one specimen sequenced in a study of T cell responses to AZD1222 COVID-19 vaccine. Only in-frame clones appear in the TCRdb table, and some are missing; sequencing was by immunoSEQ multiplex PCR. Of some 180,000 clones listed, 87% are singletons. The sample here was peripheral blood, taken 28 days after the second AZD1222 dose. These receptors were collected from an adult who received the AZD1222 COVID-19 vaccine.

The chain recombines TRBV6-2 or TRBV6-3 with TRBJ1-2, with D uncertain. The CDR3 extends over 13 amino acids. V lost 5 bases and J lost 4, with 11 bases in between. Germline-derived CDR1 and CDR2 are MNHEY and SVGEGT. Here the CDR3 DNA reads TGTGCCAGCAGTCGGGGAAGAGGCTATGGCTACACCTTC. Its protein is CASSRGRGYGYTF.

The chain employs TRBV5-6 and TRBJ2-7; 7 bases line up with TRBD1. This CDR3 has 12 amino acids. Germline-derived CDR1 and CDR2 are SGHDT and YYEEEE. Unmatched junction bases numbered 2, after V lost 3 bases and J lost 5 bases. The DNA of the CDR3 is TGTGCCAGCAGCTACGGGACAGACGAGCAGTACTTC. Translated, it gives CASSYGTDEQYF.

The chain carries TRBV5-1 and TRBJ1-4, with TRBD1 identical over 9 bases. V trimming: 4 bases; J trimming: 8 bases; junction bases outside the gene matches: 6. The CDR3 covers 14 residues. The V gene's germline CDR1 is SGHRS and CDR2 YFSETQ. CDR3 in DNA: TGCGCCAGCAGCCGACAGGGGGGTGAGGAAAAACTGTTTTTT. Amino acids: CASSRQGGEEKLFF.

This chain uses TRBV4-1 with TRBJ1-1, with D unclear. Germline V lookup: CDR1 MGHRA, CDR2 YSYEKL. This CDR3 spans 15 amino acids. Trimming pared 0 bases from V and 2 bases from J, leaving 10 bases between. This chain's CDR3 is CASSQELGANTEAFF. Written as DNA, the CDR3 is TGCGCCAGCAGCCAAGAGTTGGGAGCTAACACTGAAGCTTTCTTT.

The rearrangement links TRBV7-8 to TRBJ2-6; a possible D gene is TRBD1 (5 bases). CDR3 length equals 17 residues. CDR1 and CDR2 from the germline V gene are SGHVS and FQNEAQ. V lost 1 base to trimming and J lost 0 bases, with 10 bases between them. The CDR3 nucleotides read TGTGCCAGCAGCTTAGTCTGGACATCCTCTGGGGCCAACGTCCTGACTTTC. Its translation: CASSLVWTSSGANVLTF.

The CDR3 sequence is CASSYSAGSSYEQYF. CDR3 sequence (DNA): TGTGCCAGCAGTTACTCAGCGGGGAGCTCCTACGAGCAGTACTTC. The chain employs TRBV6-5 and TRBJ2-7, with 7 bases aligning to TRBD2. The CDR3 extends over 15 amino acids. CDR1 is MNHEY, CDR2 SVGAGI, per germline. V was clipped by 0 bases and J by 0 bases; unmatched bases: 2.

This chain uses TRBV7-9 with TRBJ1-1; maybe TRBD1 (6 bases). The length of the CDR3 is 17 residues. Germline CDR1 and CDR2: SEHNR and FQNEAQ (reference sequence). The V gene lost 6 bases and the J gene lost 5 bases, with 25 bases spanning the gap. The CDR3 region is CASRTQGAGEGRTEAFF. The CDR3 bases are TGTGCCAGCAGAACCCAGGGCGCAGGGGAGGGCAGGACTGAAGCTTTCTTT.

The V and J genes are TRBV7-2 and TRBJ2-3, with 9 bases that match TRBD2. The germline V gene encodes CDR1 SGHTA and CDR2 FQGNSA. This CDR3 region has 15 residues. The junction had 5 bases not matched to a gene; V was cut back by 2 bases and J by 5 bases. The CDR3 sequence is CASSLRAGGLDTQYF. In nucleotides, the CDR3 is TGTGCCAGCAGCTTACGGGCGGGGGGGCTAGATACGCAGTATTTT.

CDR3 residues: CSVEASENTGELFF. CDR3 coding DNA: TGCAGCGTTGAAGCTAGCGAGAACACCGGGGAGCTGTTTTTT. The V call is TRBV29-1, the J call TRBJ2-2, with D possibly matching TRBD2 (6 bases). V was clipped by 1 base and J by 1 base, with 7 bases between them. This CDR3 contains 14 residues. Germline-derived CDR1 and CDR2 are SQVTM and ANQGSEA.

The chain uses TRBV6-1 and TRBJ1-6; D gene unclear. Germline CDR1 is MNHNS and CDR2 is SASEGT. CDR3 size: 13 residues. The V end was cut by 2 bases, the J end by 8 bases, with 7 bases between. The CDR3 DNA is TGTGCCAGCAGTGAACACGCAGATTCACCCCTCCACTTT. It codes for CASSEHADSPLHF.

The gene calls are TRBV5-4 and TRBJ2-7, with 7 positions matching TRBD2. V dropped 0 bases and J dropped 2; count of bases not matched to a gene: 5. CDR1 SGHNT and CDR2 YYREEE come from the germline V gene (reference sequence). The CDR3 consists of 15 residues. CDR3 protein: CASSLGQGGAYEQYF. CDR3 DNA sequence: TGTGCCAGCAGCTTGGGGCAGGGAGGGGCCTACGAGCAGTACTTC.

The chain links TRBV7-6 to TRBJ2-7; D perhaps matches TRBD1 (6 bases). Looked up from germline, CDR1 is SGHVS and CDR2 is FNYEAQ. Trimming left V 5 bases short and J 2 bases short, with 16 bases between. The CDR3 totals 15 residues. The CDR3 sequence: CASSPQTGNPYEQYF. CDR3 sequence (DNA): TGTGCCAGCAGCCCTCAAACAGGGAACCCCTACGAGCAGTACTTC.

The genes are TRBV4-1 and TRBJ2-7; D unclear. V lost 1 base, J lost 3 bases, and 10 bases lay in between. CDR3 length equals 14 residues. CDR1 is MGHRA and CDR2 is YSYEKL in the germline V gene. The CDR3 is CASSQVIGGYEQYF. In nucleotides, the CDR3 is TGCGCCAGCAGCCAAGTGATCGGCGGCTACGAGCAGTACTTC.

The chain links TRBV3-1 (or the pseudogene TRBV3-2) to TRBJ2-6; possible D gene TRBD1, 6 bases. The length of the CDR3 is 16 residues. The germline gives CDR1 LGHDT, CDR2 YNNKEL (reference sequence). V shed 0 bases and J shed 0 bases, with 6 bases lying between them. CDR3 region: CASSQEGGSGANVLTF. The CDR3 DNA is TGTGCCAGCAGCCAAGAAGGGGGCTCTGGGGCCAACGTCCTGACTTTC.

Of note for this clone: The same CDR3 also results from other DNA sequences found in this sample. This chain joins TRBV5-1 and TRBJ1-3; D not resolved. The length of the CDR3 is 15 residues. V lost 2 bases, J lost 0 bases, and 9 bases lay in between. In germline, CDR1 is SGHRS, CDR2 YFSETQ. DNA of the CDR3: TGCGCCAGCAGCTTAGGGCAGATCTCTGGAAACACCATATATTTT. Translation: CASSLGQISGNTIYF.

The chain is built from TRBV27 and TRBJ1-6; D is ambiguous. V lost 3 bases and J 11 bases, leaving 11 bases between the germline ends. There are 13 residues in the CDR3. CDR1 is MNHEY and CDR2 is SMNVEV in the germline V gene (reference sequence). CDR3 bases: TGTGCCAGCAGTTTCGGAGGGCGTCCACCCCTCCACTTT. Encoded protein: CASSFGGRPPLHF.

This rearrangement joins TRBV2 to TRBJ1-2; D is undetermined. V lost 5 bases to trimming and J lost 4 bases, with 11 bases between them. Germline values: CDR1 SNHLY, CDR2 FYNNEI. The length of the CDR3 is 13 residues. CDR3 sequence: CASSSSVAYGYTF. The CDR3 DNA reads TGTGCCAGCAGTTCTTCAGTCGCCTATGGCTACACCTTC.

This sequence joins TRBV5-6 and TRBJ2-7; D not resolved. Trimming removed 0 bases at V and 9 bases at J, with 10 bases between. This CDR3 contains 12 residues. Germline CDR1 and CDR2: SGHDT and YYEEEE. DNA of the CDR3: TGTGCCAGCAGCTTGGGGGGTAGTGGGCAGTACTTC. This sequence encodes CASSLGGSGQYF.

The CDR3 reads CASSFHRGLEQPQHF. DNA of the CDR3: TGTGCCAGCAGTTTCCACAGGGGGCTGGAACAGCCCCAGCATTTT. V gene TRBV6-2 or TRBV6-3 combines with J gene TRBJ1-5; TRBD1 agrees at 9 bases. V lost 4 bases and J lost 7; bases outside the gene matches: 8. This CDR3 is built from 15 residues. Germline lookup yields CDR1 MNHEY and CDR2 SVGEGT.

The chain uses TRBV5-1 and TRBJ1-5, with TRBD1 matching 10 bases. Germline loops: CDR1 SGHRS, CDR2 YFSETQ. V lost 5 bases to trimming and J lost 1 base; unmatched junction nucleotides: 15. The CDR3 runs 19 residues. CDR3 region: CASSHLRDRGGVSNQPQHF. DNA of the CDR3: TGCGCCAGCAGTCACTTAAGGGACAGGGGAGGTGTAAGCAATCAGCCCCAGCATTTT. Supplemented by reference TRBV5-1 and TRBJ1-5, the full variable domain reads KAGVTQTPRYLIKTRGQQVTLSCSPISGHRSVSWYQQTPGQGLQFLFEYFSETQRNKGNFPGRFSGRQFSNSRSEMNVSTLELGDSALYLCASSHLRDRGGVSNQPQHFGDGTRLSIL.

V usage is TRBV5-1 and J usage is TRBJ1-1; D unresolved. The CDR3 is 13 amino acids. CDR1 is SGHRS and CDR2 is YFSETQ in the germline V gene. The V end was cut by 0 bases, the J end by 1 base, with 4 bases between. CDR3 protein: CASSLGGNTEAFF. CDR3 nucleotides: TGCGCCAGCAGCTTGGGGGGGAACACTGAAGCTTTCTTT.

This chain links TRBV4-1 with TRBJ1-1; possible D gene TRBD1, 5 bases. The CDR3 contains 12 residues. CDR1 is MGHRA, CDR2 YSYEKL, per germline. Trimming stripped 4 bases from V and 11 bases from J, with 14 bases between. CDR3 loop: CASSPNGGDAFF. In DNA, the CDR3 is TGCGCCAGCAGCCCCAACGGAGGGGACGCTTTCTTT.

The chain carries TRBV7-2 and TRBJ2-1, with 8 positions matching TRBD1. The CDR3 is 14 amino acids. V lost 2 bases and J lost 7; bases outside the gene matches: 4. Germline V gene data show CDR1 as SGHTA and CDR2 as FQGNSA. DNA of the CDR3: TGTGCCAGCAGCTTAAGGACAGGGAGTAATGAGCAGTTCTTC. Amino acid sequence: CASSLRTGSNEQFF.

The chain uses TRBV30 and TRBJ1-5; 9 bases fit TRBD1. After removal of 2 bases from V and 5 bases from J, the junction contained 10 bases not matched to a gene. Germline CDR1 reads GTSNPN; CDR2 reads SVGIG (reference sequence). The CDR3 runs 16 residues. CDR3 coding DNA: TGTGCCTGGAGTTCTGTTATGGACAGGGGAGATCAGCCCCAGCATTTT. It encodes CAWSSVMDRGDQPQHF.

The chain employs TRBV7-9 and TRBJ2-7; 12 bases map to TRBD2. The CDR3 contains 15 residues. V trimming: 4 bases; J trimming: 2 bases; junction bases outside the gene matches: 3. Per the germline V gene, CDR1 is SEHNR and CDR2 is FQNEAQ (reference sequence). For the CDR3, the DNA is TGTGCCAGCAGCTCAAGGACTAGCGGGACCTACGAGCAGTACTTC. Protein sequence: CASSSRTSGTYEQYF.